Listed below are T cell receptor beta chains from one sample, sequenced in a study of blood T cell repertoires in COVID-19. Generated by immunoSEQ multiplex PCR, the TCRdb table keeps only in-frame clones and is missing some. Of some 270,000 clones detected, about 86% appear once; the ten largest clones hold around 3.7%. Material: PBMCs or T cells enriched from blood (not recorded which). The receptors derive from a man between 50 and 59 years old who had recovered from COVID-19. Both conserved end residues are part of each CDR3. D genes are given only for firm matches. Size tells how often a clone was seen (once, few, many) or the class of an expanded clone, and some rows leave it out.

abundance	d_gene	v_gene	j_gene	CDR3aa	CDR3nt
once	-	TRBV7-9	TRBJ1-6	CASTNFRDTRLTDSPLHF	TGTGCCAGCACCAACTTCCGGGACACTCGACTAACGGATTCACCCCTCCACTTT
-	TRBD1	TRBV24-1	TRBJ2-3	CATSRGGTGSTDTQYF	TGTGCCACCAGCCGTGGGGGGACAGGTAGCACAGATACGCAGTATTTT
-	-	TRBV10-3	TRBJ1-2	CAISDHSTYGYTF	TGTGCCATCAGTGACCACTCTACCTATGGCTACACCTTC
-	-	TRBV4-3	TRBJ1-2	CASSLTPGLTNYGYTF	TGCGCCAGCAGCCTGACCCCGGGACTCACAAACTATGGCTACACCTTC
few	-	TRBV28	TRBJ2-7	CASSFATEYEQYF	TGTGCCAGCAGTTTCGCGACAGAATACGAGCAGTACTTC
-	-	TRBV12-3/TRBV12-4	TRBJ2-3	CASWFGSGDTQYF	TGTGCCAGCTGGTTCGGGAGTGGGGATACGCAGTATTTT
-	TRBD1	TRBV27	TRBJ1-5	CASSGGTGLNQPQHF	TGTGCCAGCAGTGGGGGGACAGGACTCAATCAGCCCCAGCATTTT
-	TRBD1	TRBV4-3	TRBJ2-7	CASSFSGTGESYEQYF	TGCGCCAGCAGCTTCTCCGGGACAGGGGAATCCTACGAGCAGTACTTC
many	-	TRBV7-5	TRBJ2-7	CARSLGAGWRHYEQYF	TGTGCCAGAAGCTTGGGTGCAGGTTGGAGGCACTACGAGCAGTACTTC
few	-	TRBV28	TRBJ1-4	CASSEAGRERGVFF	TGTGCCAGCAGTGAGGCCGGCCGTGAACGGGGGGTGTTTTTT
once	TRBD1	TRBV2	TRBJ1-1	CASSADRGNTEAFF	TGTGCCAGCAGTGCGGACAGGGGTAACACTGAAGCTTTCTTT
-	-	TRBV4-1	TRBJ2-3	CASSRGEGTDTQYF	TGCGCCAGCAGCCGCGGGGAAGGCACAGATACGCAGTATTTT
-	-	TRBV14	TRBJ2-7	CASSQGNYEQYF	TGTGCCAGCAGCCAAGGTAACTACGAGCAGTACTTC
-	-	TRBV4-2	TRBJ2-7	CASSQDSSYEQYF	TGTGCCAGCAGCCAAGACAGCTCCTACGAGCAGTACTTC
-	TRBD2	TRBV20-1	TRBJ2-5	CSSSGRETQYF	TGCAGTAGTAGCGGGAGAGAGACCCAGTACTTC
-	TRBD2	TRBV6-5	TRBJ2-3	CASTRTRTSTDTQYF	TGTGCCAGCACTCGGACTAGGACTAGCACAGATACGCAGTATTTT
once	-	TRBV6-5	TRBJ2-7	CASRDRRYEQYF	TGTGCCAGCAGGGACCGGAGGTACGAGCAGTACTTC
-	TRBD2	TRBV2	TRBJ2-5	CASSEEGLASETQYF	TGTGCCAGCAGTGAAGAGGGACTAGCCTCCGAGACCCAGTACTTC
-	-	TRBV15	TRBJ1-4	CATSRVSGSTGGQLFF	TGTGCCACCAGCAGAGTTTCGGGGTCGACGGGTGGGCAACTGTTTTTT
few	TRBD1	TRBV3-1/TRBV3-2	TRBJ1-2	CASSPVTGGGYTF	TGTGCCAGCAGCCCCGTGACAGGGGGAGGCTACACCTTC
-	-	TRBV2	TRBJ2-7	CASRDLIYEQYF	TGTGCCAGCAGAGACTTGATCTACGAGCAGTACTTC
-	-	TRBV24-1	TRBJ2-5	CATSEFGSQRKETQYF	TGTGCCACCAGTGAGTTCGGGTCTCAGCGGAAAGAGACCCAGTACTTC
once	-	TRBV14	TRBJ2-7	CASSQVRVGQYEQYF	TGTGCCAGCAGCCAAGTTCGTGTGGGACAATACGAGCAGTACTTC
-	-	TRBV4-3	TRBJ2-3	CASSQDLFFTDTQYF	TGCGCCAGCAGCCAAGATCTATTTTTCACAGATACGCAGTATTTT
-	TRBD1	TRBV5-6	TRBJ1-2	CASSLDIGTEGYTF	TGTGCCAGCAGCCTCGACATAGGGACAGAGGGCTACACCTTC
-	-	TRBV5-1	TRBJ2-1	CASSSGGEQFF	TGCGCCAGCAGCTCCGGGGGTGAGCAGTTCTTC
-	TRBD2	TRBV19	TRBJ2-7	CASTPSGRGTDEQYF	TGTGCCAGTACCCCAAGCGGGAGGGGAACCGACGAGCAGTACTTC